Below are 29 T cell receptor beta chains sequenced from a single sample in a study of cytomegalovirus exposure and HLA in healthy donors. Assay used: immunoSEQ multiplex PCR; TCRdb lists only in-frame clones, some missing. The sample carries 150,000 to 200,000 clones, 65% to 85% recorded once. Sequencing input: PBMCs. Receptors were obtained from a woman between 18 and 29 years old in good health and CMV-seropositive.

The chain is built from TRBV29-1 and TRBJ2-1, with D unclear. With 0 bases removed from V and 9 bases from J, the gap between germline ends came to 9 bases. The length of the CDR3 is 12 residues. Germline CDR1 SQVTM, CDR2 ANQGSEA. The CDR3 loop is CSVEDRVGEQFF. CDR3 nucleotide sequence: TGCAGCGTTGAAGATCGGGTCGGTGAGCAGTTCTTC.

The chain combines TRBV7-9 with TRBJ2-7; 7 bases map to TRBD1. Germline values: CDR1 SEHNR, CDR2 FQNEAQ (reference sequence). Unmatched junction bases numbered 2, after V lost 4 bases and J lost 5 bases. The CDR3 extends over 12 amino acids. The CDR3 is CASSSTGDEQYF. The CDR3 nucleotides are TGTGCCAGCAGCTCAACAGGGGACGAGCAGTACTTC.

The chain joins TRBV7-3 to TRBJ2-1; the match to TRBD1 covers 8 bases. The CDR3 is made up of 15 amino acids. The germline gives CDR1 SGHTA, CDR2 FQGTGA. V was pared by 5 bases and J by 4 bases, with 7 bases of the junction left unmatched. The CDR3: CASSHGQGGYNEQFF. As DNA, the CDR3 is TGTGCCAGCAGCCACGGACAGGGTGGGTACAATGAGCAGTTCTTC.

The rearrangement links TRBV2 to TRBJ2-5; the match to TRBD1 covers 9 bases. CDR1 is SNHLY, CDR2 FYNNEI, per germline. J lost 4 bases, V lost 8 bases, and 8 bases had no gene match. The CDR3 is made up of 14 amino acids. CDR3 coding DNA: TGTGCCAGCGGGAACAGGGGGCGCGGAGAGACCCAGTACTTC. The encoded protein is CASGNRGRGETQYF.

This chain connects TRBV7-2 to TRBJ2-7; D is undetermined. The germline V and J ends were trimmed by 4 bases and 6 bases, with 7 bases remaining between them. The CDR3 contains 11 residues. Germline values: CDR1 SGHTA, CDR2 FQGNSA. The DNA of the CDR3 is TGTGCCAGCAGCTCCCAACTCGAGCAGTACTTC. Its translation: CASSSQLEQYF.

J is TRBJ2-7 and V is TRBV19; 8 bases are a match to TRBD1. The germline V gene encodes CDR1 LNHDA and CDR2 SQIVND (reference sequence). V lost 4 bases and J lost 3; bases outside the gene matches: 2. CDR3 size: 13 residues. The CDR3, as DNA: TGTGCCAGTAGTAACGACAGGGGCTACGAGCAGTACTTC. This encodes CASSNDRGYEQYF.

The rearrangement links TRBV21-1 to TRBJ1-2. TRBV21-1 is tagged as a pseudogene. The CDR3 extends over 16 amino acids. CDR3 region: CASSKSGDVTVAGYTF. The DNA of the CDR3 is TGTGCCAGCAGCAAATCGGGGGACGTGACCGTGGCTGGCTACACCTTC.

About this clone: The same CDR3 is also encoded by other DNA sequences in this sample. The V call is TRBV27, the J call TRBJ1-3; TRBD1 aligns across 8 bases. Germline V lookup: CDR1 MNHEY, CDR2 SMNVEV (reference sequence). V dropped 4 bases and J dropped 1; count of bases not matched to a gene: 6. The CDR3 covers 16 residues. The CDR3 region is CASSSTGDTSGNTIYF. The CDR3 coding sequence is TGTGCCAGCAGTTCGACAGGGGATACTTCTGGAAACACCATATATTTT.

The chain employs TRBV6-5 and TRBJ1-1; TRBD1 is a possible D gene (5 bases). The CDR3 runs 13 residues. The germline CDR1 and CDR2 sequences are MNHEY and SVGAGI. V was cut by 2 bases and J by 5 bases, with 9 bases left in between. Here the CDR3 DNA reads TGTGCCAGCAGTTACGGGGCGGGAACTGAAGCTTTCTTT. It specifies CASSYGAGTEAFF.

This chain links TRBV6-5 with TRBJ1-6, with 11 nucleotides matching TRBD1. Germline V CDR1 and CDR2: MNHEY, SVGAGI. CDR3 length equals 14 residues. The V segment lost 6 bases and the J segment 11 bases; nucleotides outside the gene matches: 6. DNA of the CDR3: TGTGCCAGCAGGCCGGGACAGGGGGAACCACCCCTCCACTTT. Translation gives CASRPGQGEPPLHF.

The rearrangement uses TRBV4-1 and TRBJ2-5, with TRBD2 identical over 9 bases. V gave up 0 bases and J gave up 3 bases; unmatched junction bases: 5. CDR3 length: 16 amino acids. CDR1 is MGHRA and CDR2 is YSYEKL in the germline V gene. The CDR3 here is CASSQELAGYEETQYF. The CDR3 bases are TGCGCCAGCAGCCAAGAACTAGCGGGCTACGAAGAGACCCAGTACTTC.

The CDR3 here is CASSKAGGRSNQPQHF. In nucleotides, the CDR3 is TGTGCCAGTAGTAAAGCAGGGGGCAGGAGCAATCAGCCCCAGCATTTT. This chain uses TRBV19 with TRBJ1-5, with 8 bases identical to TRBD1. J lost 1 base, V lost 4 bases, and 6 bases had no gene match. CDR1 LNHDA and CDR2 SQIVND come from the germline V gene (reference sequence). CDR3 length equals 16 residues.

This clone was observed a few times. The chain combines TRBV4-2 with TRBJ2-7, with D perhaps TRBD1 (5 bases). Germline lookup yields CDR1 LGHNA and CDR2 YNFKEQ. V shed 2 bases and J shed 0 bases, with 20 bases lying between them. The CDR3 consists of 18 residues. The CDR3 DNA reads TGTGCCAGCAGCCAAACCACATCAGGGCTAGGCAGCTCCTACGAGCAGTACTTC. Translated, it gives CASSQTTSGLGSSYEQYF.

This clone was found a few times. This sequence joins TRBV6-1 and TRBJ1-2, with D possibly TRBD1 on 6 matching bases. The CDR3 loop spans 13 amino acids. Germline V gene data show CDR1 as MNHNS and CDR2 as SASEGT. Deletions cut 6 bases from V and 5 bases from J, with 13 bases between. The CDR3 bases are TGTGCCAGCAGAACCGGGACAAATTATGGCTACACCTTC. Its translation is CASRTGTNYGYTF.

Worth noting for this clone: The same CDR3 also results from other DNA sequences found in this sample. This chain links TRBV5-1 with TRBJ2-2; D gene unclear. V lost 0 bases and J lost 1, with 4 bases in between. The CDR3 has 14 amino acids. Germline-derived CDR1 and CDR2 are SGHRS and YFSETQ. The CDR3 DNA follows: TGCGCCAGCAGCTTGGCCGGGAACACCGGGGAGCTGTTTTTT. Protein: CASSLAGNTGELFF.

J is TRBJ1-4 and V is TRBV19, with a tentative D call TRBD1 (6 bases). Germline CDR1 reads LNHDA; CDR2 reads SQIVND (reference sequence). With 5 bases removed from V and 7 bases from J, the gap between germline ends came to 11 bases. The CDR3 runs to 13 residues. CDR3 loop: CASSVQGREKLFF. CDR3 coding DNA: TGTGCCAGTAGTGTCCAGGGGCGTGAAAAACTGTTTTTT. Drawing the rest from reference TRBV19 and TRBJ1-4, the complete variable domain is DGGITQSPKYLFRKEGQNVTLSCEQNLNHDAMYWYRQDPGQGLRLIYYSQIVNDFQKGDIAEGYSVSREKKESFPLTVTSAQKNPTAFYLCASSVQGREKLFFGSGTQLSVL.

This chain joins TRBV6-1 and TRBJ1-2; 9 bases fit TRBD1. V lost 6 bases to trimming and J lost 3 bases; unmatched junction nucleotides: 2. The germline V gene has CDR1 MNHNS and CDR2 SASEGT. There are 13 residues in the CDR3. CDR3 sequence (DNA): TGTGCCAGCAGCGGGGACAGGGACTATGGCTACACCTTC. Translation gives CASSGDRDYGYTF.

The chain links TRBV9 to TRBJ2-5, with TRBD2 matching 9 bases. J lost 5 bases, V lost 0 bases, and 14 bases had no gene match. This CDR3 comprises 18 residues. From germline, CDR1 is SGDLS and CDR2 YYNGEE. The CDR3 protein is CASSVEGGGGAPTETQYF. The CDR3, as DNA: TGTGCCAGCAGCGTAGAAGGAGGCGGGGGGGCGCCCACCGAGACCCAGTACTTC.

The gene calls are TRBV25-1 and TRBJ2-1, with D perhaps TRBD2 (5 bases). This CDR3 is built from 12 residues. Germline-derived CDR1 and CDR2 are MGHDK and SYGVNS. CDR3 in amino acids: CVTGGFYNEQFF. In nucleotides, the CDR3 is TGTGTGACGGGCGGGTTCTACAATGAGCAGTTCTTC. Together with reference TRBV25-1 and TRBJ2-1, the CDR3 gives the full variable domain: EADIYQTPRYLVIGTGKKITLECSQTMGHDKMYWYQQDPGMELHLIHYSYGVNSTEKGDLSSESTVSRIRTEHFPLTLESARPSHTSQYLCVTGGFYNEQFFGPGTRLTVL.

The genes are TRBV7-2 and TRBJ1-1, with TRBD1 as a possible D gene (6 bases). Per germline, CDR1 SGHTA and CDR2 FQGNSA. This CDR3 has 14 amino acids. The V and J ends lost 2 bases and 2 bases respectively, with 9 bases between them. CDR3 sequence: CASSLRQANTEAFF. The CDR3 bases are TGTGCCAGCAGCTTACGACAGGCCAACACTGAAGCTTTCTTT.

As DNA, the CDR3 is TGTGCCAGCAGTGGGACAGGGGGCAAGGACTATGGCTACACCTTC. This encodes CASSGTGGKDYGYTF. The chain uses TRBV27 and TRBJ1-2; 12 positions match TRBD1. With 5 bases clipped from V and 3 bases from J, the junction kept 4 bases outside the gene matches. The CDR3 has 15 residues. Germline V gene data show CDR1 as MNHEY and CDR2 as SMNVEV (reference sequence).

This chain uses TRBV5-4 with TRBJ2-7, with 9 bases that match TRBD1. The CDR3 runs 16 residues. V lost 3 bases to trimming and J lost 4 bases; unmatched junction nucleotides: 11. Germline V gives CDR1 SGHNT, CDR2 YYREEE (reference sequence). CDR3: CASSSYTGGAFYEQYF. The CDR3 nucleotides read TGTGCCAGCAGCTCCTATACAGGGGGCGCGTTTTACGAGCAGTACTTC.

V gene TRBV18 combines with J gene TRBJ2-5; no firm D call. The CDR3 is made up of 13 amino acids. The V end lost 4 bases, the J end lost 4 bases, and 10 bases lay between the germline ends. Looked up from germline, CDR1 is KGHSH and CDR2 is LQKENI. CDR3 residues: CASSRQSRETQYF. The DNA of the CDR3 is TGTGCCAGCTCACGTCAGTCTCGAGAGACCCAGTACTTC. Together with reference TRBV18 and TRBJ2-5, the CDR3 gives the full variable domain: NAGVMQNPRHLVRRRGQEARLRCSPMKGHSHVYWYRQLPEEGLKFMVYLQKENIIDESGMPKERFSAEFPKEGPSILRIQQVVRGDSAAYFCASSRQSRETQYFGPGTRLLVL.

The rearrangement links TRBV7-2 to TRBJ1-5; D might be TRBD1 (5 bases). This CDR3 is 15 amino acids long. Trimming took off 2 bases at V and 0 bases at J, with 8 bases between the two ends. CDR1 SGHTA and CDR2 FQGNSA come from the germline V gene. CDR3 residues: CASSLLGGSNQPQHF. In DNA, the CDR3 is TGTGCCAGCAGCTTACTGGGGGGTAGCAATCAGCCCCAGCATTTT.

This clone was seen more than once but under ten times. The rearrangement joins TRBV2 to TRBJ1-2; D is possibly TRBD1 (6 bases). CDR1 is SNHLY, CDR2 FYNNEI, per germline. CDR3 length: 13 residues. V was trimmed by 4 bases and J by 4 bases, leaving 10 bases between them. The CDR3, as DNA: TGTGCCAGCAGTGGACAGGCAGCCTATGGCTACACCTTC. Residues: CASSGQAAYGYTF.

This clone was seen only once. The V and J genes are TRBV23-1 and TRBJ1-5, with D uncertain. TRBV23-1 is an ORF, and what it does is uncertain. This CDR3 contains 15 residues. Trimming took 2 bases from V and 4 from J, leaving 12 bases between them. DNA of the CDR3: TGCGCCAGCAGTCAAATTGCGGCTAAAAATCAGCCCCAGCATTTT. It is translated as CASSQIAAKNQPQHF.

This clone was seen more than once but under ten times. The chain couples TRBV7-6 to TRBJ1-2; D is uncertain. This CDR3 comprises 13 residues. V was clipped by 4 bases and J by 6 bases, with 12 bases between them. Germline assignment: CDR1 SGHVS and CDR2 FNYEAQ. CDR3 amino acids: CASSYGEGDGYTF. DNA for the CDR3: TGTGCCAGCAGCTATGGGGAGGGCGATGGCTACACCTTC.

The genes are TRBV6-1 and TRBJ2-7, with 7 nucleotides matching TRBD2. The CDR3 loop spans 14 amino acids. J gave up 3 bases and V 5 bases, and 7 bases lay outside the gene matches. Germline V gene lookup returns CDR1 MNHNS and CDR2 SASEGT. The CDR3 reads CASSPTGGFYEQYF. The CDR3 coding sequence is TGTGCCAGCAGTCCAACGGGGGGATTCTACGAGCAGTACTTC.

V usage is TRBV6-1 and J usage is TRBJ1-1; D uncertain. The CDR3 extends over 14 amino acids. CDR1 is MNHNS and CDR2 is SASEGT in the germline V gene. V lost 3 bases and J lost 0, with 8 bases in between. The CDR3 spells CASSEGALNTEAFF. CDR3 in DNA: TGTGCCAGCAGTGAGGGCGCCTTGAACACTGAAGCTTTCTTT.